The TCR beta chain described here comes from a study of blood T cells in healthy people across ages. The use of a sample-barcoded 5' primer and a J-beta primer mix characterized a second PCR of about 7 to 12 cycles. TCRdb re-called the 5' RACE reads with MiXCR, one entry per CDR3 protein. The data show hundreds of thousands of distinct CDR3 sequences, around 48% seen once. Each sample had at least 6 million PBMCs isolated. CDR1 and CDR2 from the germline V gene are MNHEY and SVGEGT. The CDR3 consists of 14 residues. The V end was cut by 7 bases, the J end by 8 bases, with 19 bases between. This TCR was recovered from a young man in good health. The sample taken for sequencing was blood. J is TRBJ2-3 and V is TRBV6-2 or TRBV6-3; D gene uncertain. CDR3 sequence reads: CASTPEPPVATQYF. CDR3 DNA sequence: TGTGCCAGCACCCCGGAGCCCCCAGTGGCTACGCAGTATTTT.